The rows below give T cell receptor beta chains drawn from one sample of a study of PD-1 blockade in classical Hodgkin lymphoma. Only in-frame clones appear in the TCRdb table, and some are missing; sequencing was by immunoSEQ multiplex PCR. The sample records around 23,000 clones, more than 75% being singletons. The sample here was peripheral blood mononuclear cells (PBMCs), taken before the fourth cycle of nivolumab. These TCRs come from a human donor with classical Hodgkin lymphoma. The CDR3 runs from the conserved cysteine through the conserved F or W. The D gene is left open where the match is weak. A clone size is listed for some rows: how often the clone was seen (once, few, many), or a class if it is expanded.

V	size	D	J	DNA	CDR3
TRBV5-1	-	-	TRBJ1-2	TGCGCCAGCAGCCAAGGGGGAAATAGCTATGGCTACACCTTC	CASSQGGNSYGYTF
TRBV14	-	-	TRBJ2-1	TGTGCCAGCAGCCCGGGGTCTACCTACAATGAGCAGTTCTTC	CASSPGSTYNEQFF
TRBV6-4	-	-	TRBJ1-1	TGTGCCAGCAGTGGGACAGTAAGTCACATGAACACTGAAGCTTTCTTT	CASSGTVSHMNTEAFF
TRBV4-1	-	-	TRBJ1-4	TGCGCCAGCAGCCAAGAGGCCGCAGGGGAAGGTAATGAAAAACTGTTTTTT	CASSQEAAGEGNEKLFF
TRBV20-1	-	TRBD2	TRBJ2-3	TGCAGTGCTAGAGGCCTAGCGGGGAAGTATTTT	CSARGLAGKYF
TRBV6-4	-	-	TRBJ1-1	TGTGCCAGCAGTGACAGGGAGAACACTGAAGCTTTCTTT	CASSDRENTEAFF
TRBV4-1	once	-	TRBJ1-6	TGCGCCAGCAGCTTCTCCAGCGGGGCTCCCTATAATTCACCCCTCCACTTT	CASSFSSGAPYNSPLHF
TRBV30	-	-	TRBJ1-5	TGTGCCTGGAGTGTGACAGGCCATCAGCCCCAGCATTTT	CAWSVTGHQPQHF
TRBV19	-	-	TRBJ1-6	TGTGCCAGTAGTATAGATCGATGGCAGGGTGGCTCACCCCTCCACTTT	CASSIDRWQGGSPLHF
TRBV18	-	-	TRBJ2-7	TGTGCCAGCTCTCCCTCGGCCACGGGTCAGTACTTC	CASSPSATGQYF
TRBV6-1	-	TRBD1	TRBJ1-1	TGTGCCAGCAGTGAACCTCCGGGACAGGGGGCGGCTGAAGCTTTCTTT	CASSEPPGQGAAEAFF
TRBV27	-	-	TRBJ1-6	TGTGCCAGCAGTTTAATGGGGCCTAATTCACCCCTCCACTTT	CASSLMGPNSPLHF
TRBV9	-	TRBD2	TRBJ2-1	TGTGCCAGCAGCGTAGAGGGACTAGCCTACAATGAGCAGTTCTTC	CASSVEGLAYNEQFF
TRBV27	-	-	TRBJ2-2	TGTGCCAGCAGATCCGTCCTGAGGGATGCCGGGGAGCTGTTTTTT	CASRSVLRDAGELFF
TRBV4-1	few	-	TRBJ2-7	TGCGCCAGCAGCCAAGTCGACGCTAGGGGGGAGGACGAGCAGTACTTC	CASSQVDARGEDEQYF
TRBV2	few	-	TRBJ1-5	TGTGCCAGCAGTGGGGTTTATGGCAATCAGCCCCAGCATTTT	CASSGVYGNQPQHF
TRBV4-2	-	TRBD2	TRBJ2-7	TGTGCCAGCAGCTCCCTCGGGGGGAGTTCGGACGAGCAGTACTTC	CASSSLGGSSDEQYF
TRBV21-1	-	-	TRBJ1-5	TGTGCCAGCAGATCTCGGACAGTTAGCAATCAGCCCCAGCATTTT	CASRSRTVSNQPQHF
TRBV2	-	-	TRBJ2-2	TGTGCCAGCTCTGGGGACGGGAACACCGGGGAGCTGTTTTTT	CASSGDGNTGELFF
TRBV7-6	-	-	TRBJ1-1	TGTGCCAGCAGCCCCATAGTAGGGAACACTGAAGCTTTCTTT	CASSPIVGNTEAFF
TRBV2	once	TRBD2	TRBJ2-1	TGTGCCAGCAGCCTTCTAGCGGGAGGGCTAGTTGAGCAGTTCTTC	CASSLLAGGLVEQFF
TRBV2	-	-	TRBJ2-7	TGTGCCAGCACTGGGGGCTACGAGCAGTACTTC	CASTGGYEQYF
TRBV28	-	-	TRBJ2-1	TGTGCCAGCAGTTTACTAGCCGGTGAGCAGTTCTTC	CASSLLAGEQFF
TRBV23-1	few	TRBD2	TRBJ2-1	TGCGCCAGCAGTCTAACCCTAACGGGACTAGTTTTGAATGAGCAGTTCTTC	CASSLTLTGLVLNEQFF
TRBV5-1	once	TRBD1	TRBJ2-7	TGCGCCAGCAGCTTCAGGGGGCAGACCTACGAGCAGTACTTC	CASSFRGQTYEQYF
TRBV29-1	few	-	TRBJ2-1	TGCAGCGTTGAAAAGGGCGGGACGAGCTCCTACAATGAGCAGTTCTTC	CSVEKGGTSSYNEQFF
TRBV4-2	once	-	TRBJ2-3	TGTGCCAGCAGCCAGGGCAAGACATCTGATAGCACAGATACGCAGTATTTT	CASSQGKTSDSTDTQYF
TRBV6-4	few	-	TRBJ2-5	TGTGCCAGCAGTAGGACAGCCGGGGGACAAGAGACCCAGTACTTC	CASSRTAGGQETQYF
TRBV5-1	-	TRBD2	TRBJ2-1	TGCGCCAGCAGCTTGGCCCAGACTAGCGGGACCAATGAGCAGTTCTTC	CASSLAQTSGTNEQFF
TRBV7-8	-	-	TRBJ1-1	TGTGCCAGCAGCTTAAGGGCCCCCCAGCGGGGGAACACTGAAGCTTTCTTT	CASSLRAPQRGNTEAFF
TRBV27	-	-	TRBJ2-5	TGTGCCAGCAGTAGCCGGGTGGCGGGGGCGACCCAAGAGACCCAGTACTTC	CASSSRVAGATQETQYF
TRBV7-9	-	-	TRBJ2-7	TGTGCCAGCAACAGGGACTCCTCCTACGAGCAGTACTTC	CASNRDSSYEQYF
TRBV19	-	-	TRBJ1-5	TGTGCCAGTGGCACAACCCGGGACGGATATAGCAATCAGCCCCAGCATTTT	CASGTTRDGYSNQPQHF
TRBV5-1	-	-	TRBJ2-7	TGCGCCAGCAGCTTGGGGGCCGCCTCCTACGAGCAGTACTTC	CASSLGAASYEQYF
TRBV7-8	-	TRBD1	TRBJ1-4	TGTGCCAGCAGCTCCGGACAGGGGGCCACTAATGAAAAACTGTTTTTT	CASSSGQGATNEKLFF
TRBV5-6	-	-	TRBJ2-4	TGTGCCAGCAGCTTGTTTGGTTGGGCCCAAAACATTCAGTACTTC	CASSLFGWAQNIQYF
TRBV15	-	TRBD2	TRBJ2-7	TGTGCCACCAGCAGAGGTCCGGGGGGACCTCACTTTTCCTACGAGCAGTACTTC	CATSRGPGGPHFSYEQYF
TRBV29-1	-	-	TRBJ1-1	TGCAGCGTTAGTAAACAGAGGAACACTGAAGCTTTCTTT	CSVSKQRNTEAFF
TRBV5-5	-	TRBD1	TRBJ1-5	TGTGCCAGCAGCAGACAGGGGAATCAGCCCCAGCATTTT	CASSRQGNQPQHF
TRBV19	large	-	TRBJ1-2	TGTGCCAGTACCCCCCTCCGTGGACCGCCGGGCTACACCTTC	CASTPLRGPPGYTF
TRBV9	-	-	TRBJ2-7	TGTGCCAGCAGCGTGGCGACCGGGGGAGAGCAGTACTTC	CASSVATGGEQYF
TRBV6-1	-	-	TRBJ1-2	TGTGCCAGCAGTGACCCCGGAGGGGCGGGAGGCTACACCTTC	CASSDPGGAGGYTF
TRBV27	-	-	TRBJ2-2	TGTGCCAGCAGTAACCTTCGTACCGGGGAGCTGTTTTTT	CASSNLRTGELFF
TRBV7-6	-	TRBD1	TRBJ2-3	TGTGCCAGCAGCCAGGGGGCCCGGGGCACAGATACGCAGTATTTT	CASSQGARGTDTQYF
TRBV18	-	-	TRBJ1-1	TGTGCCAGCTCACCAGGGCACCAGAACACTGAAGCTTTCTTT	CASSPGHQNTEAFF
TRBV6-1	-	-	TRBJ1-5	TGTGCCAGCAGTGGCTCGGTGGGGGTTACTCAGCCCCAGCATTTT	CASSGSVGVTQPQHF
TRBV19	-	TRBD1	TRBJ2-3	TGTGCCAGTCAAGGGACAGGAGCGGGCGAACGTACGCAGTATTTT	CASQGTGAGERTQYF